Following are 20 T cell receptor beta chains from one sample sequenced in a study of cytomegalovirus exposure and HLA in healthy donors (TCRdb year 2017). Libraries came from the immunoSEQ multiplex PCR assay. The table was pulled from immuneACCESS by TCRdb, which kept in-frame rearrangements only. Such tables lose some clones; where checked, under half of the loss comes from unresolved V genes, and the rest has no known cause. This sample is represented by 200,000 or so clones; around 84% of them were singletons. The ten biggest clones cover about an eighth of the sample. Material for sequencing was PBMCs. These receptors came from a woman in her 30s in good health and CMV-seropositive.

This clone was detected only once. The V gene is TRBV29-1, the J gene TRBJ2-1; D is ambiguous. V lost 3 bases and J lost 13, with 13 bases in between. Germline CDR1 and CDR2: SQVTM and ANQGSEA. This CDR3 comprises 11 residues. DNA of the CDR3: TGCAGCGTTGACGGCGGCAGATCCCAGTTCTTC. This translates into CSVDGGRSQFF.

V and J are TRBV2 and TRBJ2-1; D may be TRBD2 (6 bases). V was trimmed by 5 bases and J by 4 bases, leaving 15 bases between them. The CDR3 is 15 residues long. Looked up from germline, CDR1 is SNHLY and CDR2 is FYNNEI. CDR3 sequence (DNA): TGTGCCAGCAGTTCCGGCGGGATTAAGTACAATGAGCAGTTCTTC. Translation: CASSSGGIKYNEQFF.

This clone was detected only once. J is TRBJ2-1 and V is TRBV9; D may be TRBD1 (7 bases). The CDR3 loop spans 15 amino acids. Trimming removed 0 bases at V and 4 bases at J, with 11 bases between. Germline V gene sequence: CDR1 SGDLS, CDR2 YYNGEE. This CDR3 reads CASSVDRGLYNEQFF. The CDR3 DNA sequence: TGTGCCAGCAGCGTAGACAGGGGACTTTACAATGAGCAGTTCTTC. Supplemented by reference TRBV9 and TRBJ2-1, the full variable domain reads DSGVTQTPKHLITATGQRVTLRCSPRSGDLSVYWYQQSLDQGLQFLIQYYNGEERAKGNILERFSAQQFPDLHSELNLSSLELGDSALYFCASSVDRGLYNEQFFGPGTRLTVL.

The chain links TRBV15 to TRBJ1-5; D is perhaps TRBD1 (6 bases). Germline V gives CDR1 LNHNV, CDR2 YYDKDF (reference sequence). V gave up 3 bases and J gave up 0 bases, with 12 bases separating them. CDR3 length: 16 amino acids. The CDR3 DNA sequence: TGTGCCACCAGCAGTAGCGACAGGTTTAGCAATCAGCCCCAGCATTTT. This codes for CATSSSDRFSNQPQHF.

The V and J genes are TRBV6-5 and TRBJ1-5; D uncertain. CDR1 and CDR2 from the germline V gene are MNHEY and SVGAGI. There are 16 residues in the CDR3. V was trimmed by 0 bases and J by 0 bases, leaving 9 bases between them. CDR3 bases: TGTGCCAGCAGTTACTCGACGGGAATTAGCAATCAGCCCCAGCATTTT. Translated, it gives CASSYSTGISNQPQHF.

V and J are TRBV2 and TRBJ2-7, with 7 bases lining up with TRBD1. CDR1 SNHLY and CDR2 FYNNEI come from the germline V gene. The CDR3 runs 14 residues. Trimming took 7 bases from V and 0 from J; bases not matched to a gene: 6. The DNA for the CDR3 is TGTGCCAGCACTATGACAGGGCTCTCCTACGAGCAGTACTTC. Its translation: CASTMTGLSYEQYF.

Written as DNA, the CDR3 is TGTGCCAGCAGCTTAGGGGACAGGTCGGGGAACACTGAAGCTTTCTTT. Its protein is CASSLGDRSGNTEAFF. The chain has TRBV7-2 and TRBJ1-1; 8 nucleotides agree with TRBD1. The J segment lost 1 base and the V segment lost 1 base, leaving 5 bases of the junction unmatched. CDR1 is SGHTA, CDR2 FQGNSA, per germline. This CDR3 spans 16 amino acids.

To note about this clone: This CDR3 is also generated by other DNA sequences in the sample. This chain uses TRBV6-5 with TRBJ1-2; 7 bases are shared with TRBD1. In germline, CDR1 is MNHEY, CDR2 SVGAGI. Trimming at V came to 6 bases and at J to 4 bases, leaving 5 bases not matched to a gene. There are 13 residues in the CDR3. In DNA form, the CDR3 reads TGTGCCAGCAGCCGTGACAGGGCCTATGGCTACACCTTC. It translates to CASSRDRAYGYTF.

This clone was found a few times. The CDR3 spells CASSLDRDTQPQHF. As DNA, the CDR3 is TGTGCCAGCAGCTTGGACAGGGACACGCAGCCCCAGCATTTT. V gene TRBV5-5 combines with J gene TRBJ1-5; D perhaps matches TRBD1 (6 bases). Trimming took off 0 bases at V and 7 bases at J, with 11 bases between the two ends. The germline V gene has CDR1 SGHKS and CDR2 YYEKEE (reference sequence). CDR3 length: 14 amino acids. The full variable domain, in which reference TRBV5-5 and TRBJ1-5 provide the parts outside the CDR3, is DAGVTQSPTHLIKTRGQQVTLRCSPISGHKSVSWYQQVLGQGPQFIFQYYEKEERGRGNFPDRFSARQFPNYSSELNVNALLLGDSALYLCASSLDRDTQPQHFGDGTRLSIL.

The J gene is TRBJ2-1, the V gene TRBV18; the D gene is possibly TRBD2 (6 bases). V lost 1 base, J lost 8 bases, and 24 bases lay in between. This CDR3 comprises 18 residues. Germline CDR1 KGHSH, CDR2 LQKENI. The CDR3 nucleotides are TGTGCCAGCTCACCACGGTACAGCGGGCCTGAGAGGGGTGATGAGCAGTTCTTC. Protein product: CASSPRYSGPERGDEQFF.

Note on this clone: The identical CDR3 is also encoded by other nucleotide sequences in the sample. The chain combines TRBV5-1 with TRBJ2-1, with 11 bases aligning to TRBD2. The CDR3 loop spans 15 amino acids. V gave up 4 bases and J gave up 6 bases; unmatched junction bases: 6. The germline CDR1 and CDR2 sequences are SGHRS and YFSETQ. The DNA for the CDR3 is TGCGCCAGCAGCCTACTAGCGGGAGAGGTCAATGAGCAGTTCTTC. Translated, it gives CASSLLAGEVNEQFF.

The J gene is TRBJ2-7, the V gene TRBV20-1, with D uncertain. The germline gives CDR1 DFQATT, CDR2 SNEGSKA (reference sequence). This CDR3 comprises 11 residues. Trimming removed 6 bases at V and 5 bases at J, with 11 bases between. The CDR3 coding sequence is TGCAGTGCCTCGAGTCCTCACGAGCAGTACTTC. Translating gives CSASSPHEQYF.

V usage is TRBV5-1 and J usage is TRBJ2-3, with a tentative D call TRBD2 (5 bases). The V end was cut by 0 bases, the J end by 5 bases, with 13 bases between. The CDR3 contains 15 residues. CDR1 and CDR2 (germline): SGHRS, YFSETQ. The DNA for the CDR3 is TGCGCCAGCAGCTTGGCGGCCGACCGGGGAGATACGCAGTATTTT. The encoded protein is CASSLAADRGDTQYF.

The J gene is TRBJ2-6, the V gene TRBV2; D is possibly TRBD2 (5 bases). The CDR3 covers 15 residues. The V gene's germline CDR1 is SNHLY and CDR2 FYNNEI. The V gene lost 5 bases and the J gene lost 0 bases, with 8 bases spanning the gap. CDR3 region: CASSTRDSGANVLTF. The CDR3, as DNA: TGTGCCAGCAGTACTAGAGACTCTGGGGCCAACGTCCTGACTTTC.

The chain joins TRBV5-1 to TRBJ2-3, with 7 bases that match TRBD2. Per the germline V gene, CDR1 is SGHRS and CDR2 is YFSETQ. The CDR3 length is 15 residues. Unmatched junction bases numbered 5, after V lost 4 bases and J lost 0 bases. The CDR3 DNA is TGCGCCAGCAGCAGGACTAGGTCTAGCACAGATACGCAGTATTTT. Its protein product is CASSRTRSSTDTQYF.

J is TRBJ1-2 and V is TRBV29-1; D unresolved. The ends were cut back, 2 bases at V and 8 bases at J, with 12 bases in the middle. This CDR3 has 12 residues. CDR1 and CDR2 from the germline V gene are SQVTM and ANQGSEA. The CDR3, as DNA: TGCAGCGTTGAACGGGGAGTGGGCGGCTACACCTTC. It encodes CSVERGVGGYTF.

The chain employs TRBV27 and TRBJ2-7; D gene unclear. V lost 0 bases to trimming and J lost 6 bases, with 9 bases between them. The CDR3 extends over 13 amino acids. Germline-derived CDR1 and CDR2 are MNHEY and SMNVEV (reference sequence). CDR3: CASSLSPFLEQYF. The CDR3 DNA is TGTGCCAGCAGTTTATCCCCGTTTCTCGAGCAGTACTTC.

The genes are TRBV27 and TRBJ2-3, with D possibly being TRBD2 (6 bases). CDR3 length: 16 residues. In germline, CDR1 is MNHEY, CDR2 SMNVEV (reference sequence). V was pared by 3 bases and J by 1 base, with 14 bases between. The CDR3 protein is CASSFWDSRGTDTQYF. The CDR3 region has the DNA TGTGCCAGCAGTTTCTGGGACTCCCGCGGCACAGATACGCAGTATTTT.

The J gene is TRBJ2-1, the V gene TRBV5-1, with 11 positions matching TRBD1. The CDR3 covers 13 residues. Losses at the gene ends were 7 bases for V and 16 bases for J; bases not matched to a gene: 13. CDR1 is SGHRS and CDR2 is YFSETQ in the germline V gene. The CDR3 is CASSGQGAATGFF. In DNA, the CDR3 is TGCGCCAGCTCAGGACAGGGGGCAGCGACGGGATTCTTC. Filled out from reference TRBV5-1 and TRBJ2-1, the complete variable domain reads KAGVTQTPRYLIKTRGQQVTLSCSPISGHRSVSWYQQTPGQGLQFLFEYFSETQRNKGNFPGRFSGRQFSNSRSEMNVSTLELGDSALYLCASSGQGAATGFFGPGTRLTVL.

Comment on this clone: A read error may account for a junction end that differs from germline. The V call is TRBV7-7, the J call TRBJ2-1; D is perhaps TRBD1 (5 bases). CDR3 length: 16 amino acids. CDR1 SSHAT and CDR2 FNYEAQ come from the germline V gene (reference sequence). The CDR3 region has the DNA TGTGCTAGCAGCTTAGCCTACCAAGGGGCCTACAATGAGCAGTTCTTC. It encodes CASSLAYQGAYNEQFF. The whole variable domain, remainder taken from reference TRBV7-7 and TRBJ2-1, is GAGVSQSPRYKVTKRGQDVTLRCDPISSHATLYWYQQALGQGPEFLTYFNYEAQPDKSGLPSDRFSAERPEGSISTLTIQRTEQRDSAMYRCASSLAYQGAYNEQFFGPGTRLTVL.